This is a list of T cell receptor beta chains from one sample in a study of T-cell reconstitution after alpha-beta-depleted transplantation in children. TCRdb reprocessed the PCR reads with MiXCR, giving one entry per CDR3 protein. Of roughly 570,000 distinct CDR3 sequences listed, more than 20% are singletons. This specimen was PBMCs, taken before TCRalphabeta/CD19-depleted stem cell transplant. All receptors come from a boy under two years old with Wiskott-Aldrich syndrome, due to receive a stem cell transplant. Each CDR3 is given with its conserved first and last residue. The D gene is left open where the match is weak. Size values are once, few and many counts, or a class for expanded clones, and some rows have none.

>TRBV12-3/TRBV12-4|TRBD2|TRBJ2-7|17|NA
TGTGCCAGCAGTCCGACCCCGGGACTAGCGGGAGCCTACGAGCAGTACTTC
CASSPTPGLAGAYEQYF
>TRBV15|NA|TRBJ1-5|15|NA
TGTGCCACCAGCAGAGGGGCCGTGGGGAGGGAGTCCCAGCATTTT
CATSRGAVGRESQHF
>TRBV12-3/TRBV12-4|TRBD1|TRBJ2-2|15|few
TGTGCCAGCAGTCCCCAGGGGGCGAACACCGGGGAGCTGTTTTTT
CASSPQGANTGELFF
>TRBV11-1|TRBD2|TRBJ2-1|18|NA
TGTGCCAGCAGCTTTTCCCAGGTAGCGGGCAGCTCCTACAATGAGCAGTTCTTC
CASSFSQVAGSSYNEQFF
>TRBV12-3/TRBV12-4|NA|TRBJ1-5|11|NA
TGTGCCAGCAGGTTTAATGGGCCCCAGCATTTT
CASRFNGPQHF
>TRBV5-1|TRBD1|TRBJ2-7|18|NA
TGCGCCAGCAGCTTGGTGGGTACGACAGGGGGCCTATCCTACGAGCAGTACTTC
CASSLVGTTGGLSYEQYF
>TRBV29-1|NA|TRBJ1-3|11|NA
TGCAGCGCCCTCTCTGGAAACACCATATATTTT
CSALSGNTIYF
>TRBV5-1|TRBD1|TRBJ2-5|15|few
TGCGCCAGCAGCTTGGGCGGGACAGGGCAAGAGACCCAGTACTTC
CASSLGGTGQETQYF
>TRBV5-1|TRBD1|TRBJ1-4|15|many
TGCGCCAGCAGCGTCGACGGGACAGGGGACGAAAAACTGTTTTTT
CASSVDGTGDEKLFF
>TRBV20-1|TRBD2|TRBJ2-1|17|NA
TGCAGTGCTAGAGTAGCGGGAGTCCCCCGGTTATACAATGAGCAGTTCTTC
CSARVAGVPRLYNEQFF
>TRBV29-1|NA|TRBJ2-7|12|NA
TGCAGCGTCTCGATCGGTACCTACGAGCAGTACTTC
CSVSIGTYEQYF
>TRBV27|TRBD2|TRBJ2-7|15|many
TGTGCCAGCAGTTTACGGACTAGCGGGACCTACGAGCAGTACTTC
CASSLRTSGTYEQYF
>TRBV7-9|NA|TRBJ2-3|9|NA
TGTGCCAGCAGCTTAGGAGAGTATTTT
CASSLGEYF
>TRBV28|TRBD1|TRBJ1-1|16|few
TGTGCCAGCAGTTCCGGGACAGGGGTTTTCAACACTGAAGCTTTCTTT
CASSSGTGVFNTEAFF
>TRBV12-3/TRBV12-4|NA|TRBJ2-1|15|few
TGTGCCAGCAGTTCGCAGGGTCGGTCCTACAATGAGCAGTTCTTC
CASSSQGRSYNEQFF
>TRBV3-1|NA|TRBJ2-5|16|NA
TGTGCCAGCAGCCAAGGGAATAGGGACAACCAAGAGACCCAGTACTTC
CASSQGNRDNQETQYF
>TRBV10-3|TRBD1|TRBJ1-2|13|NA
TGTGCCATCTCGGGACAGGGGGCTGGTGGCTACACCTTC
CAISGQGAGGYTF
>TRBV20-1|TRBD2|TRBJ2-3|16|few
TGCAGTGCTAGCTTGACTAGCGGGAGTACCACAGATACGCAGTATTTT
CSASLTSGSTTDTQYF
>TRBV5-1|TRBD1|TRBJ2-5|14|NA
TGCGCCAGCAGTGCCAACAGGGGACAAGAGACCCAGTACTTC
CASSANRGQETQYF
>TRBV29-1|NA|TRBJ1-1|12|few
TGCAGCGTCCCACTCGACGGTTATGAAGCTTTCTTT
CSVPLDGYEAFF
>TRBV20-1|TRBD2|TRBJ2-2|15|few
TGCAGTGCTGGGAGGACTAGGGTGAACACCGGGGAGCTGTTTTTT
CSAGRTRVNTGELFF
>TRBV5-1|NA|TRBJ2-2|14|few
TGCGCCAGCAGCCTACGGACGGACACCGGGGAGCTGTTTTTT
CASSLRTDTGELFF